These 11 T cell receptor beta chains were sequenced from one sample in a study of CD8 T cells in ankylosing spondylitis. A single record per CDR3 protein comes from TCRdb applying MiXCR to the 5' RACE reads. Here the sample spans around 430,000 distinct CDR3 sequences, roughly a sixth being singletons. Findings and caveats of the study: A TCR beta motif of eight or nine highly homologous variants seemed to mark ankylosing spondylitis blood.

Their antigens are not known. Sequencing was performed on blood, either unsorted or a sorted T cell fraction (not recorded which). The receptors were gathered from a male donor with ankylosing spondylitis.

The genes are TRBV6-1 and TRBJ1-2; 7 nucleotides line up with TRBD1. CDR3 length: 12 amino acids. Germline-derived CDR1 and CDR2 are MNHNS and SASEGT. With V trimmed by 7 bases and J by 5 bases, 4 bases remained unmatched. CDR3: CASNQGGYGYTF. For the CDR3, the DNA is TGTGCCAGCAATCAGGGGGGGTATGGCTACACCTTC.

This chain uses TRBV12-3 or TRBV12-4 with TRBJ1-2; 9 bases fit TRBD1. The CDR3 has 15 residues. The V and J ends lost 5 bases and 3 bases, in that order; junction bases with no gene match: 7. CDR3 region: CASSPGQGAYYGYTF. DNA of the CDR3: TGTGCCAGCAGTCCGGGACAGGGAGCATACTATGGCTACACCTTC.

This clonotype came up a few times. DNA of the CDR3: TGTGCCAGCAAACAGGGGCGGGCCACTGAAGCTTTCTTT. This translates into CASKQGRATEAFF. The chain recombines TRBV27 with TRBJ1-1, with 7 bases identical to TRBD1. This CDR3 comprises 13 residues. The germline gives CDR1 MNHEY, CDR2 SMNVEV (reference sequence). V was pared by 7 bases and J by 4 bases, with 6 bases of the junction left unmatched.

The chain links TRBV5-6 to TRBJ2-1; possibly TRBD2 for D (7 bases). The CDR3 length is 15 residues. V lost 4 bases and J lost 5, with 16 bases in between. CDR1 and CDR2 (germline): SGHDT, YYEEEE. The CDR3 loop reads CASSLRGEGDNEQFF. CDR3 nucleotides: TGTGCCAGCAGCCTTCGTGGGGAGGGGGACAATGAGCAGTTCTTC.

V gene TRBV18 combines with J gene TRBJ2-2, with 12 positions matching TRBD1. CDR3 size: 15 residues. Germline V lookup: CDR1 KGHSH, CDR2 LQKENI. Unmatched junction bases numbered 7, after V lost 10 bases and J lost 4 bases. CDR3 residues: CATSRDRGLTGELFF. In nucleotides, the CDR3 is TGTGCCACCTCCCGGGACAGGGGGCTCACCGGGGAGCTGTTTTTT.

The genes are TRBV20-1 and TRBJ2-1, with TRBD1 identical over 9 bases. From germline, CDR1 is DFQATT and CDR2 SNEGSKA (reference sequence). After removal of 6 bases from V and 1 base from J, the junction contained 7 bases not matched to a gene. The CDR3 totals 15 residues. CDR3 amino acids: CSAMGTGRSYNEQFF. DNA for the CDR3: TGCAGTGCCATGGGGACAGGGAGATCCTACAATGAGCAGTTCTTC.

This clonotype was seen more than once but under ten times. The V and J genes are TRBV3-1 and TRBJ2-3; D is perhaps TRBD2 (5 bases). The CDR3 has 13 amino acids. Between the trimmed V and J ends, which lost 5 bases and 3 bases, there was a span of 9 bases. The V gene's germline CDR1 is LGHDT and CDR2 YNNKEL (reference sequence). CDR3: CASSARGTDTQYF. The CDR3 coding sequence is TGTGCCAGCAGCGCTCGGGGAACAGATACGCAGTATTTT.

The chain combines TRBV20-1 with TRBJ2-1; possibly TRBD2 for D (6 bases). The V and J ends lost 3 bases and 6 bases respectively, with 27 bases between them. Germline loops: CDR1 DFQATT, CDR2 SNEGSKA (reference sequence). CDR3 length equals 18 residues. CDR3 nucleotide sequence: TGCAGTGCTAGGCCCCCCGGCGCTGGGCGGAGGAGGGGCAATGAGCAGTTCTTC. Its translation is CSARPPGAGRRRGNEQFF.

V usage is TRBV5-1 and J usage is TRBJ2-7; D uncertain. The V and J ends lost 2 bases and 2 bases respectively, with 8 bases between them. Germline assignment: CDR1 SGHRS and CDR2 YFSETQ. CDR3 size: 13 residues. CDR3 bases: TGCGCCAGCAGCTTTTCATTAACCTACGAGCAGTACTTC. As protein: CASSFSLTYEQYF.

This clonotype occurred a few times. The chain has TRBV15 and TRBJ2-7; 8 positions agree with TRBD2. Looked up from germline, CDR1 is LNHNV and CDR2 is YYDKDF (reference sequence). This CDR3 has 14 residues. V was clipped by 1 base and J by 2 bases; unmatched bases: 1. The CDR3 here is CATSRAGGPYEQYF. CDR3 bases: TGTGCCACCAGCAGAGCGGGGGGGCCCTACGAGCAGTACTTC. Filled out from reference TRBV15 and TRBJ2-7, the complete variable domain reads DAMVIQNPRYQVTQFGKPVTLSCSQTLNHNVMYWYQQKSSQAPKLLFHYYDKDFNNEADTPDNFQSRRPNTSFCFLDIRSPGLGDTAMYLCATSRAGGPYEQYFGPGTRLTVT.

This clonotype showed up just a few times. The gene calls are TRBV7-9 and TRBJ1-4; 10 bases fit TRBD1. There are 16 residues in the CDR3. Trimming took 2 bases from V and 12 from J; bases not matched to a gene: 12. Germline V gene lookup returns CDR1 SEHNR and CDR2 FQNEAQ (reference sequence). The CDR3 region has the DNA TGTGCCAGCAGCTTATGGACAGGGGGTTTAGTTGTTGAACTGTTTTTT. This encodes CASSLWTGGLVVELFF.